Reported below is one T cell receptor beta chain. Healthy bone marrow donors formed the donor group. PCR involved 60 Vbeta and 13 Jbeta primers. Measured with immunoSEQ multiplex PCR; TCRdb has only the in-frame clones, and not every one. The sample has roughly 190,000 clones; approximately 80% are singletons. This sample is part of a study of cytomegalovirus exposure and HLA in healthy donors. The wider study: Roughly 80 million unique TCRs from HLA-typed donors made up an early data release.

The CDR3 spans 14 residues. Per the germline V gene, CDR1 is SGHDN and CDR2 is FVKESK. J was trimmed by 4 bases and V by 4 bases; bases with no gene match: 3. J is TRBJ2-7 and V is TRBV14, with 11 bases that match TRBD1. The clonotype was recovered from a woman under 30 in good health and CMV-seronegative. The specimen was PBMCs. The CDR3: CASSRDRGKYEQYF. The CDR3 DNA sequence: TGTGCCAGCAGCCGGGACAGGGGGAAGTACGAGCAGTACTTC.